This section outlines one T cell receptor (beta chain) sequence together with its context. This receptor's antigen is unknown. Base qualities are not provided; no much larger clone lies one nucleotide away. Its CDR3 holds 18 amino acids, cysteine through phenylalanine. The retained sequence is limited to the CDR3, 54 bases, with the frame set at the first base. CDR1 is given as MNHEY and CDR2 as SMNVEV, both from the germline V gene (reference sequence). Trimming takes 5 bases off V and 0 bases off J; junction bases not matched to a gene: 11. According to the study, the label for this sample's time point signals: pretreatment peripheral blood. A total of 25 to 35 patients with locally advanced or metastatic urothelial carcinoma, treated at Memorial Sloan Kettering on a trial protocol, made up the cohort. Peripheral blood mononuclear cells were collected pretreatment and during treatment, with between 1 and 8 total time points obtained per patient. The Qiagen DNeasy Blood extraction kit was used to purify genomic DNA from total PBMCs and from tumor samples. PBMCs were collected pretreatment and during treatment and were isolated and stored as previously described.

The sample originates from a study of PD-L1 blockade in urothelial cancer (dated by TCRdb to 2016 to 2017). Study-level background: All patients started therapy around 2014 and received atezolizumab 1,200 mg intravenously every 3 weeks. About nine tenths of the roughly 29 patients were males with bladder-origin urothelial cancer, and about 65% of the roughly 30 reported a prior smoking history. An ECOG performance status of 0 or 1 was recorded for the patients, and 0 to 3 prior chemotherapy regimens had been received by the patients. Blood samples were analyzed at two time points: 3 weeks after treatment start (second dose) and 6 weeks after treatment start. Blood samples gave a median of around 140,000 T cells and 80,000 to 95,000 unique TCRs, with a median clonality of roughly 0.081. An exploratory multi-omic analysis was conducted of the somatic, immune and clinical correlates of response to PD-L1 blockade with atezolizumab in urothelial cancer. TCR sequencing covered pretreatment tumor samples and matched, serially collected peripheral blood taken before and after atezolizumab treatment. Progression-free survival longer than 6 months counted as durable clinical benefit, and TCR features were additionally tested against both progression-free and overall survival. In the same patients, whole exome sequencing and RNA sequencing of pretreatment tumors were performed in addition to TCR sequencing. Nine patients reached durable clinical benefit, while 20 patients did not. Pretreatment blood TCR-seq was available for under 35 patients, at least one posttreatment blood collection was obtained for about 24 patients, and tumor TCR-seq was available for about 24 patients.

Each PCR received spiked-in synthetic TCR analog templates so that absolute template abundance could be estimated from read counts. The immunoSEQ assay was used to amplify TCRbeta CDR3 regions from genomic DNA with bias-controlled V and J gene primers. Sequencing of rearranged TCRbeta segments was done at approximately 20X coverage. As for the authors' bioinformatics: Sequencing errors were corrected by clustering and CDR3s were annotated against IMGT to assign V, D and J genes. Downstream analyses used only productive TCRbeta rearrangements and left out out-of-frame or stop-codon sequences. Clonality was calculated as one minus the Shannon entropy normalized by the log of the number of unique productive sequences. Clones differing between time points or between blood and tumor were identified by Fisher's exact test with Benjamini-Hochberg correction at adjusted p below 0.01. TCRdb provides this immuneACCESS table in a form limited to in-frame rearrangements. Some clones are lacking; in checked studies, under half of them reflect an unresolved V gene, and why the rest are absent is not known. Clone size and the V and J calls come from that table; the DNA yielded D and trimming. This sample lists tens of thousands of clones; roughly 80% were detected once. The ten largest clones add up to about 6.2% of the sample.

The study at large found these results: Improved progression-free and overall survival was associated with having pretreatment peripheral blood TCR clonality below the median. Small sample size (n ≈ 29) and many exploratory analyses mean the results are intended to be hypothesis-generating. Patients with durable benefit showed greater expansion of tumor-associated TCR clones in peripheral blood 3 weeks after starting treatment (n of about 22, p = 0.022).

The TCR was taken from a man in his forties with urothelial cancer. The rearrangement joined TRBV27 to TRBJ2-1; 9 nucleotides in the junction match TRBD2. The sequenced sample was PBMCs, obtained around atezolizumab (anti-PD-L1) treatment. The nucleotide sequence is TGTGCCAGCAGTCCGGGACTAGCTTGGTGGTCCTCCTACAATGAGCAGTTCTTC. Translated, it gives CASSPGLAWWSSYNEQFF.